This T cell receptor beta chain emerged from a study of early T cells in non-severe SARS-CoV-2 infection. The study, taken as a whole, reports: There was a bias toward anti-spike CD8 responses in VDJdb matching, which missed private and CD4 specificities.

This clonotype has at least ten counts. Its antigen is still unknown. The germline gives CDR1 KGHDR, CDR2 SFDVKD. Trimming took off 2 bases at V and 3 bases at J, with 7 bases between the two ends. The CDR3 covers 13 residues. Individual cDNA molecules each received unique molecular identifiers attached to them. A single record per CDR3 protein comes from TCRdb applying MiXCR to the 5' RACE reads. The table records fewer than 55,000 distinct CDR3 sequences, about 9.7% of them present only once. The sequence was collected from an adult who was a healthcare worker with PCR-confirmed SARS-CoV-2 infection or an uninfected control (not recorded which). The V call is TRBV24-1, the J call TRBJ2-7; D remains ambiguous. Specimen: whole blood. The CDR3 protein is CATSDSGYYEQYF. CDR3 DNA: TGTGCCACCAGTGATTCCGGTTACTACGAGCAGTACTTC.